Below, 15 T cell receptor beta chains from the same sample are listed, as sequenced in a study of blood T cell repertoires in COVID-19. This table comes from immunoSEQ multiplex PCR, and its TCRdb copy is limited to in-frame clones, with some not included. Of a few hundred thousand clones in the sample, roughly 88% were seen once. Sequenced material: peripheral blood. The receptors derive from a woman under 40 who had recovered from COVID-19.

The chain carries TRBV7-8 and TRBJ2-5; 12 bases match TRBD2. The CDR3 runs to 16 residues. Losses at the gene ends were 5 bases for V and 1 base for J; bases not matched to a gene: 5. Looked up from germline, CDR1 is SGHVS and CDR2 is FQNEAQ. The CDR3 loop reads CASSRATSGGQETQYF. CDR3 sequence (DNA): TGTGCCAGCAGCCGAGCGACTAGCGGGGGCCAAGAGACCCAGTACTTC.

This chain connects TRBV18 to TRBJ1-4; 10 bases fit TRBD1. The V and J ends lost 5 bases and 6 bases, in that order; junction bases with no gene match: 6. This CDR3 has 15 amino acids. Germline CDR1 reads KGHSH; CDR2 reads LQKENI. The CDR3 nucleotides are TGTGCCAGCTCAGAGACAGGGGGCGTTGATGAAAAACTGTTTTTT. Encoded protein: CASSETGGVDEKLFF.

The chain carries TRBV4-1 and TRBJ1-1; D unresolved. In germline, CDR1 is MGHRA, CDR2 YSYEKL. The V gene lost 1 base and the J gene lost 1 base, with 7 bases spanning the gap. CDR3 length: 14 amino acids. The CDR3 sequence is CASSQGRWNTEAFF. CDR3 DNA: TGCGCCAGCAGCCAAGGGAGGTGGAACACTGAAGCTTTCTTT.

The chain joins TRBV5-8 to TRBJ1-2; D remains unclear. V was pared by 5 bases and J by 5 bases, with 13 bases between. Germline V gene sequence: CDR1 SGHTS, CDR2 YDEGEE. The CDR3 spans 13 residues. Here the CDR3 DNA reads TGTGCCAGCAGAAACAGTCCGGATTATGGCTACACCTTC. It codes for CASRNSPDYGYTF.

The chain employs TRBV9 and TRBJ2-1; the match to TRBD2 covers 11 bases. J was trimmed by 3 bases and V by 5 bases; bases with no gene match: 4. This CDR3 is built from 15 residues. Germline V lookup: CDR1 SGDLS, CDR2 YYNGEE. CDR3 DNA sequence: TGTGCCAGCAGTGCCGGGACTAGCGGCTACAATGAGCAGTTCTTC. Translated: CASSAGTSGYNEQFF.

The CDR3 nucleotides read TGTGCCAGCAGCCACCCAGCAACTAATGAAAAACTGTTTTTT. Translating it yields CASSHPATNEKLFF. This chain links TRBV14 with TRBJ1-4; D is unresolved. Germline V gene lookup returns CDR1 SGHDN and CDR2 FVKESK. Deletions cut 3 bases from V and 0 bases from J, with 5 bases between. CDR3 length equals 14 residues.

The rearrangement joins TRBV7-9 to TRBJ2-7; TRBD2 matches at 10 bases. J gave up 3 bases and V 6 bases, and 8 bases lay outside the gene matches. Germline-derived CDR1 and CDR2 are SEHNR and FQNEAQ (reference sequence). The CDR3 is 15 amino acids. This CDR3 reads CASSFGTSAYYEQYF. The CDR3 DNA follows: TGTGCCAGCAGTTTTGGGACTAGCGCTTACTACGAGCAGTACTTC.

The sample holds one count of this clone. In DNA, the CDR3 is TGCGCCAGCAGCTTCCTGACCGGGGGGTTCGGAAAACTGTTTTTT. It is translated as CASSFLTGGFGKLFF. The V call is TRBV5-1, the J call TRBJ1-4; a weak D match, TRBD1 (5 bases). Germline V gene sequence: CDR1 SGHRS, CDR2 YFSETQ. Trimming took 2 bases from V and 10 from J, leaving 18 bases between them. CDR3 length: 15 residues.

The J gene is TRBJ1-3, the V gene TRBV10-3; D is unclear. CDR3 length equals 14 residues. Trimming took 11 bases from V and 2 from J, leaving 16 bases between them. Germline CDR1 and CDR2: ENHRY and SYGVKD. This CDR3 is CASTAFTAGNTIYF. Written as DNA, the CDR3 is TGTGCCTCCACGGCTTTTACAGCTGGAAACACCATATATTTT.

V gene TRBV7-3 combines with J gene TRBJ2-7; a possible D gene is TRBD2 (5 bases). CDR1 is SGHTA, CDR2 FQGTGA, per germline. The V gene lost 5 bases and the J gene lost 2 bases, with 16 bases spanning the gap. CDR3 length: 15 residues. DNA of the CDR3: TGTGCCAGCAGCCCTCGGAGGTTCTCCGCCTACGAGCAGTACTTC. This codes for CASSPRRFSAYEQYF.

This chain connects TRBV5-4 to TRBJ1-2, with 7 bases aligning to TRBD1. This CDR3 is 13 amino acids long. The V gene end was trimmed by 1 base and the J gene end by 7 bases; junction bases not matched to a gene: 4. In germline, CDR1 is SGHNT, CDR2 YYREEE (reference sequence). Here the CDR3 DNA reads TGTGCCAGCAGCTTGAGGGGGCCTTTTGGCTACACCTTC. Translation: CASSLRGPFGYTF.

The chain joins TRBV29-1 to TRBJ1-3; D remains ambiguous. In germline, CDR1 is SQVTM, CDR2 ANQGSEA. Deletions cut 6 bases from V and 2 bases from J, with 20 bases between. The CDR3 covers 16 residues. The DNA for the CDR3 is TGCAGCGTCGATTCGGGCCCCGGAGGAACTGGAAACACCATATATTTT. Protein: CSVDSGPGGTGNTIYF.

This clone is categorized as medium-sized. The rearrangement uses TRBV2 and TRBJ2-1; 11 nucleotides match TRBD1. V dropped 6 bases and J dropped 8; count of bases not matched to a gene: 6. This CDR3 has 14 amino acids. The V gene's germline CDR1 is SNHLY and CDR2 FYNNEI. The CDR3 nucleotides read TGTGCCAGCAGGGGGACAGGGGGTAACGATGAGCAGTTCTTC. Translation gives CASRGTGGNDEQFF.

V and J are TRBV27 and TRBJ2-7; 9 bases line up with TRBD1. The CDR3 length is 14 residues. The germline V gene has CDR1 MNHEY and CDR2 SMNVEV (reference sequence). V trimming: 5 bases; J trimming: 3 bases; junction bases outside the gene matches: 5. The CDR3 protein is CASSITGGVYEQYF. In nucleotides, the CDR3 is TGTGCCAGCAGTATCACAGGGGGCGTCTACGAGCAGTACTTC.

The CDR3 DNA reads TGTGCCAGCAGTGAATCGTCCTACGAGCAGTACTTC. This sequence encodes CASSESSYEQYF. The chain has TRBV6-1 and TRBJ2-7; D not certain. The ends were cut back, 2 bases at V and 1 base at J, with 3 bases in the middle. Per the germline V gene, CDR1 is MNHNS and CDR2 is SASEGT. The CDR3 has 12 amino acids.